This T cell receptor (beta chain) was sequenced for a study of blood T cells in healthy people across ages. Study-level background: Template switching caught about one barcoded beta molecule for each two T cells.

Regarding the study as a whole: Among long-lived donors, naive CD4+ cells were more numerous and diversity higher than in aged donors. In these data, TCR beta diversity tracked strongly with naive T cell percentage.

In regard to this clonotype: Antigen unknown.

Trimming removed 4 bases from V and 0 bases from J, with 15 bases in between. The CDR3 loop spans 16 amino acids. Germline CDR1 SGDLS, CDR2 YYNGEE. Through a sample-barcoded 5' primer and a J-beta primer mix, a second PCR was run for roughly 6 to 12 cycles. Through a template-switch adaptor with 12 random nucleotides, each cDNA molecule received a tag. TCRdb reprocessed the 5' RACE reads with MiXCR, giving one entry per CDR3 protein. The data contain about 1.5 million distinct CDR3 sequences, approximately 43% of them seen just once; the ten biggest clones take up about 4%. The sample was blood. V usage is TRBV9 and J usage is TRBJ2-3; the D gene is possibly TRBD2 (6 bases). The TCR sequence derives from a woman under 30 in good health. CDR3 in amino acids: CASSLGLYTSTDTQYF. For the CDR3, the DNA is TGTGCCAGCAGCTTGGGACTGTACACTAGCACAGATACGCAGTATTTT.